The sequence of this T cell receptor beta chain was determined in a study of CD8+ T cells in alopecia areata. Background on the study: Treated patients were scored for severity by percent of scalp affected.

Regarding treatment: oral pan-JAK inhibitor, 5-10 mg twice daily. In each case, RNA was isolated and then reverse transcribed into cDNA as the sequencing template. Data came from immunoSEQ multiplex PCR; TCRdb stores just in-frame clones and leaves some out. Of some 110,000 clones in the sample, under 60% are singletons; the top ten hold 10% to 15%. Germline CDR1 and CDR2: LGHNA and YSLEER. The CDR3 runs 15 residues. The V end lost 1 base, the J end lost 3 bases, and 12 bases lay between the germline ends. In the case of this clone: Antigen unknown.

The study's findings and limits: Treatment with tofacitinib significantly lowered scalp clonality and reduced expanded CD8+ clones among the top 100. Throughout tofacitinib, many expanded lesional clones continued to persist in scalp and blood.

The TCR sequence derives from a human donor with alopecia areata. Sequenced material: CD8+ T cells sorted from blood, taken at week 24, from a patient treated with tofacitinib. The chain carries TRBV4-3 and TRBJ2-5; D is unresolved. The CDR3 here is CASSQVLDFKETQYF. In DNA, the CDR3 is TGCGCCAGCAGCCAAGTCTTAGACTTCAAAGAGACCCAGTACTTC.